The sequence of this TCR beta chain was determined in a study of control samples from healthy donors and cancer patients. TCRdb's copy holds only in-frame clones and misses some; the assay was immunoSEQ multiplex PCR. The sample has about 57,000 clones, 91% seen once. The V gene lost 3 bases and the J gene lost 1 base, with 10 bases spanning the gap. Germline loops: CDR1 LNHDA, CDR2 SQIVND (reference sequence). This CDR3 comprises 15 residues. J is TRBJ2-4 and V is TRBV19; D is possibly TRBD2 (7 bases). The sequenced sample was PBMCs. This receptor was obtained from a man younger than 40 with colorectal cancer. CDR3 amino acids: CASSMGGLAKNIQYF. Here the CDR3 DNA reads TGTGCCAGTAGTATGGGGGGGCTGGCCAAAAACATTCAGTACTTC.